This is a list of T cell receptor beta chains from one sample in a study of control samples from healthy donors and cancer patients. Profiled with immunoSEQ multiplex PCR; TCRdb holds only in-frame clones, not every one. The data hold some 100,000 clones, with about 92% observed a single time. Sequencing was performed on blood. These receptors were collected from a man between 18 and 35 years old in good health. Each CDR3 is given with its conserved first and last residue. A D gene is named only where the DNA matches it firmly. A clone size is listed for some rows: how often the clone was seen (once, few, many), or a class if it is expanded.

V gene,clone size,J gene,D gene,CDR3 length,CDR3 protein,CDR3 DNA
TRBV18,once,TRBJ2-1,.,16,CASSPPVSVYYNEQFF,TGTGCCAGCTCACCACCGGTAAGCGTCTACTACAATGAGCAGTTCTTC
TRBV27,.,TRBJ2-2,.,13,CASTRDRAGELFF,TGTGCCAGCACAAGGGATAGAGCCGGGGAGCTGTTTTTT
TRBV7-2,.,TRBJ2-7,TRBD2,15,CASSLIAGEAYEQYF,TGTGCCAGCAGCTTAATTGCGGGGGAGGCCTACGAGCAGTACTTC
TRBV27,.,TRBJ1-2,.,16,CASSLYLLQGTDGYTF,TGTGCCAGCAGTTTATATCTTCTACAGGGTACTGATGGCTACACCTTC
TRBV27,.,TRBJ1-5,.,16,CASSSLRAHSNQPQHF,TGTGCCAGCAGTTCTCTACGAGCGCATAGCAATCAGCCCCAGCATTTT
TRBV27,.,TRBJ1-1,.,11,CATGKGGEAFF,TGTGCCACCGGAAAGGGGGGAGAAGCTTTCTTT
TRBV19,.,TRBJ1-4,.,15,CASSIFGQFGEKLFF,TGTGCCAGTAGTATCTTCGGACAGTTCGGTGAAAAACTGTTTTTT
TRBV11-2,.,TRBJ1-2,.,12,CASSPSQAVYTF,TGTGCCAGCAGCCCGTCCCAGGCGGTCTACACCTTC
TRBV10-1,.,TRBJ1-2,.,12,CASSSTTGGYTF,TGCGCCAGCAGTTCTACAACTGGCGGCTACACCTTC
TRBV5-1,once,TRBJ2-7,TRBD2,18,CASSPRWGTSGDSYEQYF,TGCGCCAGCAGCCCCCGATGGGGGACTAGCGGGGATTCCTACGAGCAGTACTTC
TRBV5-1,.,TRBJ2-7,TRBD1,14,CASSWGQGAYEQYF,TGCGCCAGCAGCTGGGGACAGGGGGCCTACGAGCAGTACTTC
TRBV9,.,TRBJ2-2,.,17,CASSVGGTGLGTGELFF,TGTGCCAGCAGCGTAGGGGGAACGGGTCTAGGGACCGGGGAGCTGTTTTTT
TRBV5-1,.,TRBJ2-7,.,19,CASSLEEAPPLRGIYEQYF,TGCGCCAGCAGCTTGGAAGAGGCCCCACCGCTGCGAGGGATTTACGAGCAGTACTTC
TRBV2,.,TRBJ1-2,.,15,CASSRTPTVVGGYTF,TGTGCCAGCAGTCGAACTCCGACGGTCGTAGGTGGCTACACCTTC
TRBV7-9,.,TRBJ2-7,TRBD1,13,CASSTGQGYEQYF,TGTGCCAGCAGCACGGGACAGGGCTACGAGCAGTACTTC
TRBV11-1,.,TRBJ1-1,.,12,CASSLVWDGAFF,TGTGCCAGCAGCTTAGTATGGGATGGAGCTTTCTTT
TRBV19,.,TRBJ1-1,TRBD1,15,CASSSRTGSNTEAFF,TGTGCCAGTAGTTCAAGGACAGGGAGTAACACTGAAGCTTTCTTT
TRBV15,.,TRBJ1-2,.,13,CATSSRPGGGYTF,TGTGCCACCAGCAGCAGACCAGGTGGTGGCTACACCTTC
TRBV7-2,.,TRBJ1-2,.,13,CASSLTRGNGYTF,TGTGCCAGCAGTCTTACCAGGGGAAATGGCTACACCTTC
TRBV12-3/TRBV12-4,.,TRBJ1-5,.,12,CASNRHNQPQHF,TGTGCCAGCAACCGGCACAATCAGCCCCAGCATTTT
TRBV5-1,once,TRBJ1-2,.,13,CASSPEQGSGYTF,TGCGCCAGCAGTCCCGAACAGGGTAGTGGCTACACCTTC
TRBV6-4,.,TRBJ2-1,.,13,CASSDSDSDEQFF,TGTGCCAGCAGTGACTCGGACAGCGATGAGCAGTTCTTC
TRBV5-1,.,TRBJ1-3,TRBD1,17,CASSSTPGGQAGNTIYF,TGCGCCAGCAGCTCGACCCCAGGGGGCCAGGCGGGAAACACCATATATTTT
TRBV9,.,TRBJ1-1,.,18,CASSRSIATGSRGTEAFF,TGTGCCAGCAGCCGTTCCATCGCAACGGGGAGTAGGGGCACTGAAGCTTTCTTT
TRBV18,many,TRBJ1-2,TRBD1,15,CASSPKGQVVYGYTF,TGTGCCAGCTCACCAAAGGGACAGGTTGTCTATGGCTACACCTTC
TRBV2,.,TRBJ1-1,.,10,CASSGPEAFF,TGTGCCAGCAGTGGACCTGAAGCTTTCTTT
TRBV11-3,.,TRBJ2-1,TRBD2,18,CASSLEGTGLATYNEQFF,TGTGCCAGCAGCTTAGAGGGGACGGGACTAGCGACCTACAATGAGCAGTTCTTC
TRBV19,.,TRBJ1-3,.,15,CASRLGMMAGNTIYF,TGTGCCAGTAGGTTGGGCATGATGGCTGGAAACACCATATATTTT
TRBV12-3/TRBV12-4,.,TRBJ1-5,.,13,CASSPQGGQPQHF,TGTGCCAGCAGTCCACAGGGAGGCCAGCCCCAGCATTTT
TRBV7-8,.,TRBJ1-5,.,14,CASSFRYSNQPQHF,TGTGCCAGCAGCTTCCGATATAGCAATCAGCCCCAGCATTTT
TRBV27,.,TRBJ2-1,TRBD2,16,CASSSSAGGSYNEQFF,TGTGCCAGCAGTTCCTCGGCGGGAGGCTCCTACAATGAGCAGTTCTTC
TRBV29-1,.,TRBJ1-3,TRBD1,14,CSVADRGSGNTIYF,TGCAGCGTTGCTGACAGGGGCTCTGGAAACACCATATATTTT
TRBV11-3,.,TRBJ2-3,.,17,CASSLGVRGLKGDTQYF,TGTGCCAGCAGCTTAGGTGTGCGGGGTCTCAAAGGGGATACGCAGTATTTT
TRBV6-6,.,TRBJ2-3,.,14,CASGWATSTDTQYF,TGTGCCAGCGGTTGGGCGACGAGCACAGATACGCAGTATTTT
TRBV11-2,.,TRBJ1-2,.,13,CASSFDRSYGYTF,TGTGCCAGCAGCTTCGACAGGTCCTATGGCTACACCTTC
TRBV3-1/TRBV3-2,once,TRBJ2-3,TRBD1,15,CASSQRGPSTDTQYF,TGTGCCAGCAGCCAGAGGGGGCCAAGCACAGATACGCAGTATTTT
TRBV27,.,TRBJ2-7,TRBD1,14,CASSLLGQNHEQYF,TGTGCCAGCAGTTTACTGGGACAGAATCACGAGCAGTACTTC
TRBV4-1,.,TRBJ1-4,.,16,CASSQIRGGVNEKLFF,TGCGCCAGCAGCCAAATTCGCGGGGGCGTTAATGAAAAACTGTTTTTT
TRBV19,.,TRBJ1-2,.,15,CASSMRTDQNYGYTF,TGTGCCAGTAGTATGAGGACGGACCAAAACTATGGCTACACCTTC
TRBV20-1,.,TRBJ2-3,.,15,CSASLPASSTDTQYF,TGCAGTGCTAGTCTTCCAGCGTCTAGCACAGATACGCAGTATTTT
TRBV19,.,TRBJ1-1,.,13,CASSPTGFTEAFF,TGTGCCAGTAGTCCAACAGGGTTCACTGAAGCTTTCTTT
TRBV21-1,.,TRBJ2-7,.,15,CASIWGLAGFYEQYF,TGTGCCAGCATCTGGGGACTAGCGGGGTTCTACGAGCAGTACTTC
TRBV30,.,TRBJ1-2,TRBD1,13,CAWSPGGLYGYTF,TGTGCCTGGAGTCCAGGGGGACTCTATGGCTACACCTTC
TRBV6-5,once,TRBJ1-2,.,13,CASRLGQGDGYTF,TGTGCCAGCAGATTGGGGCAGGGCGATGGCTACACCTTC
TRBV2,.,TRBJ1-5,TRBD1,17,CASSGAGQYYSNQPQHF,TGTGCCAGCAGCGGAGCGGGACAGTACTATAGCAATCAGCCCCAGCATTTT
TRBV13,.,TRBJ1-2,TRBD1,16,CASSLGLGQGNYGYTF,TGTGCCAGCAGCTTAGGCCTGGGACAGGGAAACTATGGCTACACCTTC
TRBV19,.,TRBJ1-2,.,13,CASTKDREYGYTF,TGTGCCAGTACCAAGGATCGGGAATATGGCTACACCTTC